A single sample gave rise to the 7 T cell receptor beta chains below, sequenced in a study of blood T cell repertoires in COVID-19. The protocol was immunoSEQ multiplex PCR, while the TCRdb copy is restricted to in-frame clones and leaves out a portion. The table includes some 300,000 clones, more than 70% detected once. Source material: PBMCs or T cells enriched from blood (not recorded which). These receptors were taken from a woman aged 55-69 years in a cohort exposed to, infected with or recovered from COVID-19 (not recorded which).

The rearrangement uses TRBV11-3 and TRBJ2-1; D perhaps matches TRBD1 (6 bases). In germline, CDR1 is SGHNT, CDR2 YENEEA. The CDR3 is 15 residues long. The ends were cut back, 0 bases at V and 4 bases at J, with 10 bases in the middle. CDR3 sequence reads: CASSLDRTAYNEQFF. CDR3 coding DNA: TGTGCCAGCAGCTTAGACCGGACAGCTTACAATGAGCAGTTCTTC.

The CDR3 here is CAISESVAWASEELFF. The DNA of the CDR3 is TGTGCCATCAGTGAGTCTGTAGCGTGGGCTTCGGAGGAGCTGTTTTTT. The rearrangement uses TRBV10-3 and TRBJ2-2; D perhaps matches TRBD2 (5 bases). Germline V gives CDR1 ENHRY, CDR2 SYGVKD. The CDR3 is 16 amino acids. V lost 0 bases, J lost 10 bases, and 18 bases lay in between.

In DNA form, the CDR3 reads TGTGCCAGCAGGTCGACAGGGTTTTGGTCGGGGTCACCCCTCCACTTT. Translating it yields CASRSTGFWSGSPLHF. The chain carries TRBV28 and TRBJ1-6; TRBD1 agrees at 7 bases. The CDR3 length is 16 residues. V dropped 6 bases and J dropped 10; count of bases not matched to a gene: 15. CDR1 and CDR2 (germline): MDHEN, SYDVKM.

The chain carries TRBV4-3 and TRBJ2-3; weak D call: TRBD1 (6 bases). The length of the CDR3 is 13 residues. Trimming stripped 6 bases from V and 6 bases from J, with 13 bases between. Germline V lookup: CDR1 LGHNA, CDR2 YSLEER. CDR3 amino acids: CASSQQGPDTQYF. The CDR3, as DNA: TGCGCCAGCAGTCAACAGGGTCCCGATACGCAGTATTTT.

For the CDR3, the DNA is TGTGCCACCGCCCTGGACAGGGTTAATGAAAAACTGTTTTTT. Its translation is CATALDRVNEKLFF. The J gene is TRBJ1-4, the V gene TRBV28, with 8 bases matching TRBD1. CDR3 length: 14 residues. V lost 10 bases and J lost 4; bases outside the gene matches: 8. Germline loops: CDR1 MDHEN, CDR2 SYDVKM.

The J gene is TRBJ2-5, the V gene TRBV11-2; 11 bases match TRBD1. The germline V gene encodes CDR1 SGHAT and CDR2 FQNNGV. This CDR3 region has 15 residues. V dropped 1 base and J dropped 4; count of bases not matched to a gene: 2. In DNA, the CDR3 is TGTGCCAGCAGCTTAGGGACAGGGGGCGTAGAGACCCAGTACTTC. Translating it yields CASSLGTGGVETQYF.

The J gene is TRBJ2-5, the V gene TRBV18; TRBD1 agrees at 11 bases. In germline, CDR1 is KGHSH, CDR2 LQKENI. The CDR3 has 15 residues. Germline trimming cut 6 bases from V and 5 bases from J; bases unmatched to any gene: 8. The CDR3, as DNA: TGTGCCAGCTCCCCTCGGACAGGGGGCGACGAGACCCAGTACTTC. It yields the protein CASSPRTGGDETQYF.